This TCR beta chain is drawn from a study of HIV-infected children after antiretroviral therapy interruption. RNA-based 3' RACE libraries used unique molecular identifiers. TCRdb itself ran the 3' RACE reads through MiXCR, one entry per CDR3 protein. The sample consists of more than 75,000 distinct CDR3 sequences, less than 7% of them appearing once. After removal of 4 bases from V and 8 bases from J, the junction contained 9 bases not matched to a gene. The CDR3 runs to 16 residues. Germline V lookup: CDR1 SGHTA, CDR2 FQGTGA. This clonotype was seen ten or more times. Described treatment: PENTA 11 planned treatment interruption arm or continuous ART arm. Naive CD4+ CD45RA+ CD45RO- T cells were sorted from thawed PBMCs.

This clonotype was obtained from a pool of human donors with HIV. Here the sequenced sample was CD45RA+ CD4+ T cells from PBMCs, pooled from several time points, taken from a donor given antiretroviral therapy, either interrupted or continuous. Stated subset: naive CD4+ CD45RA+ CD45RO- T cells. This sequence joins TRBV7-3 and TRBJ2-1, with TRBD2 matching 12 bases. The CDR3 sequence: CASSYKTGLAGYEQFF. CDR3 sequence (DNA): TGTGCCAGCAGCTACAAAACGGGACTAGCGGGCTATGAGCAGTTCTTC.